These 15 T cell receptor beta chains came from one sample sequenced in a study of T cells after yellow fever vaccination. TCRdb reprocessed the 5' RACE reads with MiXCR, giving one entry per CDR3 protein. The sample lists approximately 450,000 distinct CDR3 sequences; roughly a sixth were seen once. This material consisted of PBMCs, taken before the yellow fever booster vaccination. Every receptor here comes from a man aged 18 to 29 who received the YFV17D yellow fever vaccine.

The V and J genes are TRBV10-3 and TRBJ1-3; 8 bases align to TRBD1. CDR1 ENHRY and CDR2 SYGVKD come from the germline V gene. This CDR3 spans 16 amino acids. V lost 10 bases to trimming and J lost 0 bases; unmatched junction nucleotides: 11. The CDR3 coding sequence is TGTGCCACAGGGCGCGGGGACAGGAGCTCTGGAAACACCATATATTTT. It is translated as CATGRGDRSSGNTIYF.

This clonotype was counted between two and nine times. The chain uses TRBV5-5 and TRBJ1-1; possible D gene TRBD1, 5 bases. This CDR3 comprises 15 residues. V lost 4 bases to trimming and J lost 0 bases, with 13 bases between them. Per the germline V gene, CDR1 is SGHKS and CDR2 is YYEKEE (reference sequence). CDR3 DNA sequence: TGTGCCAGCAGCCCAAACCCGACAGTGAACACTGAAGCTTTCTTT. Amino acids: CASSPNPTVNTEAFF.

This clonotype was counted ten times or more. This rearrangement joins TRBV7-2 to TRBJ2-5; 13 nucleotides agree with TRBD2. The CDR3 runs to 16 residues. Germline loops: CDR1 SGHTA, CDR2 FQGNSA. V was pared by 2 bases and J by 1 base, with 1 base of the junction left unmatched. The CDR3 nucleotides are TGTGCCAGCAGCTTAAGACTAGCGGGGGGCCAAGAGACCCAGTACTTC. It yields the protein CASSLRLAGGQETQYF.

This clonotype was seen a few times. This CDR3 is CASSTSANTQYF. CDR3 DNA: TGTGCCAGCAGCACAAGTGCGAATACGCAGTATTTT. The chain combines TRBV7-2 with TRBJ2-3; no firm D call. CDR3 size: 12 residues. Trimming took 5 bases from V and 7 from J, leaving 10 bases between them. From germline, CDR1 is SGHTA and CDR2 FQGNSA.

The chain has TRBV18 and TRBJ1-6; D ambiguous. The CDR3 covers 13 residues. Germline assignment: CDR1 KGHSH and CDR2 LQKENI. The ends were cut back, 0 bases at V and 13 bases at J, with 10 bases in the middle. The CDR3 coding sequence is TGTGCCAGCTCACCACCGGTGGACTCCCCCCTCCACTTT. It specifies CASSPPVDSPLHF. Using reference TRBV18 and TRBJ1-6 for the parts outside the CDR3, the full variable domain is NAGVMQNPRHLVRRRGQEARLRCSPMKGHSHVYWYRQLPEEGLKFMVYLQKENIIDESGMPKERFSAEFPKEGPSILRIQQVVRGDSAAYFCASSPPVDSPLHFGNGTRLTVT.

This clonotype has a handful of counts. J is TRBJ2-1 and V is TRBV4-1; no reliable D call. Germline V CDR1 and CDR2: MGHRA, YSYEKL. The CDR3 spans 16 residues. Trimming shortened V by 1 base and J by 4 bases, and 14 bases separated the two germline ends. CDR3 DNA: TGCGCCAGCAGCCAAGTAGATCCGATAGCATACAATGAGCAGTTCTTC. It yields the protein CASSQVDPIAYNEQFF.

The chain uses TRBV6-5 and TRBJ1-1; D is ambiguous. The germline V gene has CDR1 MNHEY and CDR2 SVGAGI. This CDR3 has 11 amino acids. Trimming removed 4 bases at V and 8 bases at J, with 8 bases between. The CDR3 here is CASSSYLEAFF. The CDR3 DNA reads as TGTGCCAGCAGTTCCTATTTAGAAGCTTTCTTT.

The V gene is TRBV7-9, the J gene TRBJ1-4; D gene ambiguous. This CDR3 is 14 amino acids long. CDR1 and CDR2 from the germline V gene are SEHNR and FQNEAQ (reference sequence). V was cut by 5 bases and J by 5 bases, with 12 bases left in between. The CDR3 DNA follows: TGTGCCAGCAGCCTAATGACCGGCAATGAAAAACTGTTTTTT. Translation gives CASSLMTGNEKLFF.

The chain joins TRBV2 to TRBJ2-5; 8 bases match TRBD2. Germline V CDR1 and CDR2: SNHLY, FYNNEI. CDR3 size: 18 residues. After removal of 0 bases from V and 4 bases from J, the junction contained 13 bases not matched to a gene. As DNA, the CDR3 is TGTGCCAGCAGTGAAGCAAGAGGTAGCGGGGCCACGGGAGAGACCCAGTACTTC. It translates to CASSEARGSGATGETQYF.

This clonotype appeared a few times. The V and J genes are TRBV2 and TRBJ2-1; 7 bases fit TRBD2. CDR3 length equals 12 residues. Germline V CDR1 and CDR2: SNHLY, FYNNEI. The J segment lost 6 bases and the V segment lost 8 bases, leaving 4 bases of the junction unmatched. The CDR3 DNA reads as TGTGCCAGCCAAACTAGCGTCAATGAGCAGTTCTTC. Translation gives CASQTSVNEQFF.

The V gene is TRBV20-1, the J gene TRBJ2-3; D could derive from TRBD1 or TRBD2 (5 bases each). There are 15 residues in the CDR3. V lost 7 bases and J lost 3, with 20 bases in between. The V gene's germline CDR1 is DFQATT and CDR2 SNEGSKA (reference sequence). CDR3 sequence: CSVSAVDRGTDTQYF. The CDR3 nucleotides read TGCAGTGTTAGCGCTGTAGACAGAGGAACAGATACGCAGTATTTT.

This clonotype was detected only once. The chain combines TRBV7-7 with TRBJ2-3; 7 nucleotides match TRBD2. The CDR3 is made up of 15 amino acids. The J segment lost 4 bases and the V segment lost 3 bases, leaving 7 bases of the junction unmatched. CDR1 is SSHAT, CDR2 FNYEAQ, per germline (reference sequence). Written as DNA, the CDR3 is TGTGCCAGCAGCTTCGGACTAGGAAGTTCAGATACGCAGTATTTT. Its protein product is CASSFGLGSSDTQYF.

This chain connects TRBV6-5 to TRBJ1-1; D might be TRBD1 (6 bases). Trimming cost V 5 bases and J 0 bases, with 10 bases left between them. The CDR3 runs 14 residues. CDR1 is MNHEY, CDR2 SVGAGI, per germline. The CDR3 nucleotides are TGTGCCAGCAGTAAACAGGGCTTGAACACTGAAGCTTTCTTT. This translates into CASSKQGLNTEAFF.

This clonotype has only a few counts. The chain combines TRBV3-1 with TRBJ2-6; the D is unclear. CDR1 LGHDT and CDR2 YNNKEL come from the germline V gene (reference sequence). There are 16 residues in the CDR3. The V and J ends lost 0 bases and 0 bases respectively, with 6 bases between them. Here the CDR3 reads CASSQEYGSGANVLTF. In DNA form, the CDR3 reads TGTGCCAGCAGCCAAGAGTATGGCTCTGGGGCCAACGTCCTGACTTTC.

This clonotype was recorded a few times. This chain links TRBV7-2 with TRBJ1-4, with D hard to call. The V gene's germline CDR1 is SGHTA and CDR2 FQGNSA. CDR3 length: 13 residues. The V gene lost 0 bases and the J gene lost 8 bases, with 7 bases spanning the gap. CDR3: CASSLAQQEKLFF. CDR3 DNA sequence: TGTGCCAGCAGCTTAGCGCAGCAGGAAAAACTGTTTTTT.